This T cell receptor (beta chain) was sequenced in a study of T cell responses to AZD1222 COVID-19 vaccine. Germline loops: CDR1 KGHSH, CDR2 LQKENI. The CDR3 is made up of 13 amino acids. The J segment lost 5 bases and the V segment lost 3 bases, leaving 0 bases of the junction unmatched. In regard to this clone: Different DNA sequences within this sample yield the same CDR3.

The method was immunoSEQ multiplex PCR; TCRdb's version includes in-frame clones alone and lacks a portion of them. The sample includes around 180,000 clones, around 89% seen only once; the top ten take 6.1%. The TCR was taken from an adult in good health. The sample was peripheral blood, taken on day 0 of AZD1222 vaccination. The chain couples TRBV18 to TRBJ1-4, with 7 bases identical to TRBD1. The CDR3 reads CASSPGQNEKLFF. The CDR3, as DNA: TGTGCCAGCTCACCGGGACAGAATGAAAAACTGTTTTTT.